These T cell receptor beta chains were read from a single sample in a study of blood T cell repertoires in COVID-19. Method: immunoSEQ multiplex PCR; TCRdb's copy keeps in-frame clones and lacks some. The data contain roughly 35,000 clones, over 70% of them seen just once; the ten biggest clones take up over 25%. Input material: peripheral blood. These receptor sequences come from a man aged 80 or over with active or convalescent COVID-19. CDR3s include the opening cysteine and the closing phenylalanine or tryptophan. Fields, in order: V gene, clone size, J gene, D gene, CDR3 DNA, CDR3 protein. A D gene is named only where the DNA matches it firmly. Clone size is stated in some rows and not others, as once, few, many or a class when expanded.

>TRBV5-1|-|TRBJ2-3|-
TGCGCCAGCAGCCCGGGACATTCGCCGCCCACAGATACGCAGTATTTT
CASSPGHSPPTDTQYF
>TRBV2|few|TRBJ2-5|TRBD1
TGTGCCAGCAGCCGCGGACAGGGGCGGGTGAGGGAGACCCAGTACTTC
CASSRGQGRVRETQYF
>TRBV30|-|TRBJ2-2|TRBD1
TGTGCCTGGAGTCACAGGGGGTGGGGAACCGGGGAGCTGTTTTTT
CAWSHRGWGTGELFF
>TRBV4-3|-|TRBJ2-7|-
TGCGCCAGCAGCCAAGATCACAGGGCGAGGTACGAGCAGTACTTC
CASSQDHRARYEQYF
>TRBV6-4|-|TRBJ2-2|TRBD1
TGTGCCAGCAGTGACTTCCAGGGGGCTCGGGAGCTGTTTTTT
CASSDFQGARELFF
>TRBV19|-|TRBJ2-7|TRBD1
TGTGCCAGTAGTCTCCGGGACAGGCCCCCCGAGCAGTACTTC
CASSLRDRPPEQYF
>TRBV6-5|-|TRBJ1-1|-
TGTGCCAGCAGTTACTTCCGGGCGGGTGAAGCTTTCTTT
CASSYFRAGEAFF
>TRBV7-9|once|TRBJ2-7|-
TGTGCCAGCAGCCCCGCCAGTGGGAGGGGGGCCTACGAGCAGTACTTC
CASSPASGRGAYEQYF
>TRBV10-3|-|TRBJ2-7|TRBD1
TGTGCCATCAGTGAGTCCGGGACAGGGGTTGACGAGCAGTACTTC
CAISESGTGVDEQYF
>TRBV28|-|TRBJ1-3|-
TGTGCCAGCAGCCGGACAGTCGGAAACACCATATATTTT
CASSRTVGNTIYF
>TRBV6-1|-|TRBJ1-6|TRBD1
TGTGCCAGCAGTGAAACAGGGGAGCATTCACCCCTCCACTTT
CASSETGEHSPLHF
>TRBV4-2|-|TRBJ2-3|-
TGTGCCAGCAGCCCTCGGGGTCTAGCCACGCAGTATTTT
CASSPRGLATQYF
>TRBV11-2|-|TRBJ1-6|-
TGTGCCAGCAGCTTCAGCGCTGGGGCAGCTAATTCACCCCTCCACTTT
CASSFSAGAANSPLHF
>TRBV5-1|-|TRBJ2-1|TRBD2
TGCGCCAGCAGCTTGGAGGGAGGGAGTAATGAGCAGTTCTTC
CASSLEGGSNEQFF
>TRBV7-8|-|TRBJ2-3|TRBD2
TGTGCCAGCAGCTCTGGGGGAGGGTACACAGATACGCAGTATTTT
CASSSGGGYTDTQYF
>TRBV18|few|TRBJ2-7|TRBD1
TGTGCCAGCTCACAACAGGGGGCCGCCGAGCAGTACTTC
CASSQQGAAEQYF
>TRBV19|few|TRBJ2-1|TRBD2
TGTGCCAGTAGTCGGGGGACTAGCGGGGCATACGAGCAGTTCTTC
CASSRGTSGAYEQFF
>TRBV7-8|-|TRBJ2-7|TRBD2
TGTGCCAGCAGCTTCGCCCTAGCGGGGAGCTCCTACGAGCAGTACTTC
CASSFALAGSSYEQYF
>TRBV7-3|-|TRBJ2-4|TRBD1
TGTGCCAGCAGCCGGACAGGGTCAAACATTCAGTACTTC
CASSRTGSNIQYF
>TRBV5-4|-|TRBJ2-5|TRBD1
TGTGCCAGCAGCTTGGGACAGGGTGGAGAGACCCAGTACTTC
CASSLGQGGETQYF
>TRBV7-9|-|TRBJ2-2|-
TGTGCCAGCAGCTGGAGATCGGGTACCGGGGAGCTGTTTTTT
CASSWRSGTGELFF
>TRBV18|-|TRBJ2-1|TRBD1
TGTGCCAGCTCACCGGGGACAGGGTCCTACAATGAGCAGTTCTTC
CASSPGTGSYNEQFF
>TRBV5-4|few|TRBJ2-5|TRBD1
TGTGCCAGCAGACTTACACAGGGGGCGGAGACCCAGTACTTC
CASRLTQGAETQYF
>TRBV10-3|-|TRBJ2-7|TRBD1
TGTGCCATCAGTGAGTCTCAGGACAGGGGAAACGAGCAGTACTTC
CAISESQDRGNEQYF
>TRBV12-3/TRBV12-4|-|TRBJ1-1|-
TGTGCCAGCAGTTTAGACGGCCCGAGGGCTTTCTTT
CASSLDGPRAFF
>TRBV6-4|-|TRBJ2-1|TRBD1
TGTGCCAGCAGTGACTCGGGGACAGGGGGCAATGAGCAGTTCTTC
CASSDSGTGGNEQFF
>TRBV30|-|TRBJ1-5|-
TGTGCCTGGAACCTAGGAGGGCATCAGCCCCAGCATTTT
CAWNLGGHQPQHF
>TRBV4-2|-|TRBJ2-7|TRBD2
TGTGCCAGCAGCCAAGATTATTCGGCTAGCGGGGTCGGCTACGAGCAGTACTTC
CASSQDYSASGVGYEQYF
>TRBV3-1/TRBV3-2|-|TRBJ2-5|-
TGTGCCAGCAGTCGGGAGTCGACCCAGTACTTC
CASSRESTQYF
>TRBV29-1|few|TRBJ2-3|-
TGCAGCGTTGAAGATCCTTACACAGATACGCAGTATTTT
CSVEDPYTDTQYF
>TRBV18|few|TRBJ2-1|-
TGTGCCAGCTCACTATCAGGGGATCGCCATGAGCAGTTCTTC
CASSLSGDRHEQFF
>TRBV5-4|-|TRBJ1-2|TRBD1
TGTGCCAGCAGCTTGGGACAGGGCACATATGGCTACACCTTC
CASSLGQGTYGYTF
>TRBV5-5|-|TRBJ1-1|TRBD1
TGTGCCACCAAACCGGGACAGCGGAACACTGAAGCTTTCTTT
CATKPGQRNTEAFF
>TRBV6-5|-|TRBJ2-2|-
TGTGCCAGCAGTTACGGTCTAGTCACCGGGGAGCTGTTTTTT
CASSYGLVTGELFF
>TRBV7-9|-|TRBJ2-1|-
TGTGCCAGCAGCTTAGCGTTCGGCCAGGTTGTTGGGGAGCAGTTCTTC
CASSLAFGQVVGEQFF
>TRBV20-1|-|TRBJ2-7|TRBD2
TGCAGTGCTAGTAGCGGGGGGAGTGAGCAGTACTTC
CSASSGGSEQYF
>TRBV6-5|-|TRBJ2-1|-
TGTGCCAGCAGTTACTCGATGGGACACCAAAACAATGAGCAGTTCTTC
CASSYSMGHQNNEQFF
>TRBV28|-|TRBJ2-5|TRBD2
TGTGCCAGCAGGCGGGGGGGCAGGGCCACTTCTGAGACCCAGTACTTC
CASRRGGRATSETQYF
>TRBV11-2|-|TRBJ2-2|TRBD2
TGTGCCAGCAGCCCCCCACAGCGGGGGAGCGGGGAGCTGTTTTTT
CASSPPQRGSGELFF
>TRBV5-4|-|TRBJ2-2|-
TGTGCCAGCAGCTTATCGGCAGGGAAGGCCGGGGAGCTGTTTTTT
CASSLSAGKAGELFF
>TRBV7-2|once|TRBJ2-7|-
TGTGCCAGCAGCTTAGACACTAGCATCGTAACCGAGCAGTACTTC
CASSLDTSIVTEQYF
>TRBV7-9|-|TRBJ2-3|TRBD2
TGTGCCAGCGGTCCCGGGACTAGCGGGGGGGCCAGAGATACGCAGTATTTT
CASGPGTSGGARDTQYF
>TRBV14|-|TRBJ2-5|-
TGTGCCAGCAGCCAAAGACACCTGGGCCAAGAGACCCAGTACTTC
CASSQRHLGQETQYF
>TRBV6-5|-|TRBJ1-3|-
TGTGCCAGCAGGAGACAGTCGCGCTCTGGAAACACCATATATTTT
CASRRQSRSGNTIYF